The 16 T cell receptor beta chains presented below share a single source sample, sequenced in a study of blood T cell repertoires in COVID-19. Sequencing was performed with immunoSEQ multiplex PCR; in TCRdb, only in-frame clones are kept and a portion is missing. This sample has 150,000 to 200,000 clones, with 87% found just once. Input material: peripheral blood. The receptors come from a man aged 18 to 29 with active or convalescent COVID-19.

This chain joins TRBV11-3 and TRBJ2-3; D is unclear. V lost 1 base, J lost 1 base, and 12 bases lay in between. The CDR3 is made up of 16 amino acids. The germline V gene has CDR1 SGHNT and CDR2 YENEEA. Written as DNA, the CDR3 is TGTGCCAGCAGCTTAGGGCGGCCTCGGGGCACAGATACGCAGTATTTT. This sequence encodes CASSLGRPRGTDTQYF.

The V and J genes are TRBV18 and TRBJ1-5; 9 bases fit TRBD1. Germline V CDR1 and CDR2: KGHSH, LQKENI. The trim removed 3 bases at V and 6 bases at J, leaving 9 bases unmatched. There are 16 residues in the CDR3. The CDR3 protein is CASSPSGTGSAQPQHF. The CDR3 nucleotides read TGTGCCAGCTCACCCTCCGGGACAGGGTCGGCTCAGCCCCAGCATTTT.

The V call is TRBV6-2 or TRBV6-3, the J call TRBJ1-6; D is possibly TRBD1 (5 bases). The CDR3 length is 15 residues. Germline CDR1 and CDR2: MNHEY and SVGEGT. V was cut by 5 bases and J by 14 bases, with 22 bases left in between. CDR3 DNA: TGTGCCAGCAGTACCGGATCGGACATAAGGGTTTCCCTCCACTTT. Its protein is CASSTGSDIRVSLHF.

Worth noting for this clone: One junction end disagrees with the germline gene, perhaps due to a read error. V gene TRBV7-7 combines with J gene TRBJ2-1; 7 bases are a match to TRBD2. Germline V gene lookup returns CDR1 SSHAT and CDR2 FNYEAQ (reference sequence). The CDR3 runs to 13 residues. In nucleotides, the CDR3 is TGTGCTAGCAGCTTAGCGGGCGTCGATGAGCAGTTCTTC. This sequence encodes CASSLAGVDEQFF.

The CDR3 nucleotides are TGTGCCAGCAGTTCAAGCGGTAACACTGAAGCTTTCTTT. Residues: CASSSSGNTEAFF. The gene calls are TRBV11-3 and TRBJ1-1; D is unresolved. Trimming took 6 bases from V and 2 from J, leaving 10 bases between them. This CDR3 contains 13 residues. From germline, CDR1 is SGHNT and CDR2 YENEEA. Combining the CDR3 with reference TRBV11-3 and TRBJ1-1 gives the whole variable domain EAGVVQSPRYKIIEKKQPVAFWCNPISGHNTLYWYLQNLGQGPELLIRYENEEAVDDSQLPKDRFSAERLKGVDSTLKIQPAELGDSAVYLCASSSSGNTEAFFGQGTRLTVV.

This chain links TRBV10-2 with TRBJ1-5; 8 nucleotides line up with TRBD1. Germline-derived CDR1 and CDR2 are WSHSY and SAAADI. CDR3 size: 17 residues. J was trimmed by 1 base and V by 6 bases; bases with no gene match: 11. This chain's CDR3 is CASSPSQGERSNQPQHF. For the CDR3, the DNA is TGCGCCAGCAGCCCCTCACAGGGGGAGAGAAGCAATCAGCCCCAGCATTTT.

A remark on this clone: A read error may account for a junction end that differs from germline. This chain connects TRBV5-1 to TRBJ1-3, with 7 bases matching TRBD1. CDR1 is SGHRS, CDR2 YFSETQ, per germline. CDR3 length: 15 residues. The CDR3 is CAGSLTTGSGNTIYF. CDR3 bases: TGCGCCGGCAGCCTCACGACAGGGTCTGGAAACACCATATATTTT.

This chain links TRBV29-1 with TRBJ1-6; D gene ambiguous. V dropped 5 bases and J dropped 4 bases, with 9 bases sitting between them. Germline assignment: CDR1 SQVTM and CDR2 ANQGSEA. This CDR3 is built from 13 residues. The DNA for the CDR3 is TGCAGCGTTCGAGAATTATATAATTCACCCCTCCACTTT. It encodes CSVRELYNSPLHF.

The chain employs TRBV30 and TRBJ1-3; D remains unclear. Germline CDR1 is GTSNPN and CDR2 is SVGIG (reference sequence). Trimming took 4 bases from V and 1 from J, leaving 20 bases between them. This CDR3 has 17 amino acids. The CDR3, as DNA: TGTGCCTGGATGACGGGGAAGGCAGGAGGGTCTGGAAACACCATATATTTT. Residues: CAWMTGKAGGSGNTIYF.

This chain connects TRBV28 to TRBJ1-5; the D is unclear. Germline loops: CDR1 MDHEN, CDR2 SYDVKM. Trimming took off 3 bases at V and 4 bases at J, with 13 bases between the two ends. The CDR3 sequence is 15 residues long. The CDR3 spells CASSLTSDRNQPQHF. Here the CDR3 DNA reads TGTGCCAGCAGTTTGACATCCGACCGTAATCAGCCCCAGCATTTT.

The sample holds one count of this clone. This rearrangement joins TRBV18 to TRBJ2-7, with 13 positions matching TRBD2. This CDR3 contains 16 residues. V trimming: 8 bases; J trimming: 1 base; junction bases outside the gene matches: 8. The germline gives CDR1 KGHSH, CDR2 LQKENI. The CDR3 DNA follows: TGTGCCAGCGCGGGACTAGCGGGAATGGGTTCCTACGAGCAGTACTTC. Its translation is CASAGLAGMGSYEQYF.

This sequence joins TRBV5-6 and TRBJ2-7; 9 bases match TRBD1. Germline-derived CDR1 and CDR2 are SGHDT and YYEEEE. After removal of 2 bases from V and 6 bases from J, the junction contained 3 bases not matched to a gene. The length of the CDR3 is 13 residues. The CDR3 here is CASSLTGGLEQYF. CDR3 nucleotide sequence: TGTGCCAGCAGCTTAACAGGGGGCCTCGAGCAGTACTTC.

The rearrangement joins TRBV7-2 to TRBJ1-1; 8 bases fit TRBD1. Germline CDR1 is SGHTA and CDR2 is FQGNSA. The length of the CDR3 is 16 residues. Unmatched junction bases numbered 11, after V lost 3 bases and J lost 5 bases. CDR3 in amino acids: CASSFTRQGIKTEAFF. The CDR3 DNA is TGTGCCAGCAGCTTTACCAGACAGGGGATAAAAACTGAAGCTTTCTTT.

This chain connects TRBV5-1 to TRBJ1-1; D ambiguous. V was clipped by 7 bases and J by 5 bases, with 12 bases between them. The CDR3 runs to 12 residues. Per the germline V gene, CDR1 is SGHRS and CDR2 is YFSETQ. The CDR3 protein is CASDPRATEAFF. The CDR3 DNA sequence: TGCGCCAGCGATCCGAGGGCTACTGAAGCTTTCTTT.

The rearrangement joins TRBV7-7 to TRBJ2-3; TRBD2 matches at 8 bases. The V and J ends lost 2 bases and 0 bases, in that order; junction bases with no gene match: 1. Per germline, CDR1 SSHAT and CDR2 FNYEAQ (reference sequence). The CDR3 contains 15 residues. CDR3 nucleotides: TGTGCCAGCAGCTTACGCGGGAGGAGCACAGATACGCAGTATTTT. Residues: CASSLRGRSTDTQYF.

V usage is TRBV18 and J usage is TRBJ2-3, with 11 positions matching TRBD2. With V trimmed by 4 bases and J by 0 bases, 18 bases remained unmatched. This CDR3 comprises 21 residues. The germline V gene has CDR1 KGHSH and CDR2 LQKENI. CDR3 sequence reads: CASSLTQKTSGKSPSTDTQYF. CDR3 DNA sequence: TGTGCCAGCTCACTGACACAGAAGACTAGCGGGAAGAGTCCTAGCACAGATACGCAGTATTTT.